One sample yielded the 22 T cell receptor beta chains listed below, sequenced in a study of T cells in Graves' hyperthyroidism and ophthalmopathy. Authors of the study amplified TCR beta CDR3 regions from RNA transcripts. Initially, a first-round RT-PCR of the TCR CDR3 employed the HTBI primer set. TCRdb used MiXCR to reprocess the multiplex PCR reads, holding one entry per CDR3 protein. The table records about 560,000 distinct CDR3 sequences, 16% of them present only once. Source material: blood. The receptors here all came from a woman aged 18 to 35 with Graves' hyperthyroidism.

The chain links TRBV19 to TRBJ2-2, with 11 positions matching TRBD2. CDR3 length equals 17 residues. The germline V gene encodes CDR1 LNHDA and CDR2 SQIVND (reference sequence). V shed 5 bases, J shed 4 bases, and the junction held 9 bases outside the gene matches. Written as DNA, the CDR3 is TGTGCCAGTAGTGTGACTAGCGGGACGTTCGGCACCGGGGAGCTGTTTTTT. The encoded protein is CASSVTSGTFGTGELFF. Full variable domain (outside the CDR3, taken from reference TRBV19 and TRBJ2-2): DGGITQSPKYLFRKEGQNVTLSCEQNLNHDAMYWYRQDPGQGLRLIYYSQIVNDFQKGDIAEGYSVSREKKESFPLTVTSAQKNPTAFYLCASSVTSGTFGTGELFFGEGSRLTVL.

This clonotype was observed many times. The chain joins TRBV12-3 or TRBV12-4 to TRBJ1-2; possible D gene TRBD1, 5 bases. This CDR3 comprises 14 residues. V was cut by 3 bases and J by 4 bases, with 12 bases left in between. The CDR3 spells CASSFKGRGYGYTF. CDR3 nucleotides: TGTGCCAGCAGTTTCAAGGGGAGAGGCTATGGCTACACCTTC.

The rearrangement links TRBV12-3 or TRBV12-4 to TRBJ1-3; D uncertain. The CDR3 loop spans 14 amino acids. The V end was cut by 3 bases, the J end by 0 bases, with 6 bases between. CDR3 nucleotides: TGTGCCAGCAGTTTTAGTCTCTCTGGAAACACCATATATTTT. As protein: CASSFSLSGNTIYF.

This clonotype occurred many times. The CDR3 sequence: CASSEAWDRRNEQFF. The CDR3 region has the DNA TGTGCCAGCAGTGAAGCGTGGGACAGGCGTAATGAGCAGTTCTTC. The V call is TRBV6-1, the J call TRBJ2-1; the match to TRBD1 covers 8 bases. Germline-derived CDR1 and CDR2 are MNHNS and SASEGT. CDR3 size: 15 residues. V shed 0 bases, J shed 7 bases, and the junction held 5 bases outside the gene matches.

This clonotype was detected many times. The chain links TRBV30 to TRBJ2-7, with 7 bases aligning to TRBD1. This CDR3 has 15 residues. After removal of 0 bases from V and 9 bases from J, the junction contained 14 bases not matched to a gene. Germline V gene data show CDR1 as GTSNPN and CDR2 as SVGIG (reference sequence). As DNA, the CDR3 is TGTGCCTGGAGTGTATCGGGGCAGGGGACAGCTAGGCAGTACTTC. Translating it yields CAWSVSGQGTARQYF. Combining the CDR3 with reference TRBV30 and TRBJ2-7 gives the whole variable domain SQTIHQWPATLVQPVGSPLSLECTVEGTSNPNLYWYRQAAGRGLQLLFYSVGIGQISSEVPQNLSASRPQDRQFILSSKKLLLSDSGFYLCAWSVSGQGTARQYFGPGTRLTVT.

This sequence joins TRBV20-1 and TRBJ2-7, with 8 bases that match TRBD1. Trimming took 2 bases from V and 2 from J; bases not matched to a gene: 5. Germline V gene lookup returns CDR1 DFQATT and CDR2 SNEGSKA (reference sequence). This CDR3 has 14 amino acids. The CDR3: CSARNRGSPYEQYF. As DNA, the CDR3 is TGCAGTGCTAGAAACAGGGGGAGCCCCTACGAGCAGTACTTC.

V usage is TRBV19 and J usage is TRBJ1-1; 10 nucleotides line up with TRBD1. With V trimmed by 4 bases and J by 4 bases, 6 bases remained unmatched. Germline values: CDR1 LNHDA, CDR2 SQIVND (reference sequence). This CDR3 is built from 15 residues. CDR3: CASSTRQGASTEAFF. The DNA of the CDR3 is TGTGCCAGTAGTACACGACAGGGGGCGAGCACTGAAGCTTTCTTT.

The V call is TRBV27, the J call TRBJ1-2; maybe TRBD1 (6 bases). Per germline, CDR1 MNHEY and CDR2 SMNVEV (reference sequence). Trimming left V 1 base short and J 1 base short, with 7 bases between. CDR3 length: 14 residues. CDR3 DNA sequence: TGTGCCAGCAGTTTATACAGGGATAACTATGGCTACACCTTC. It codes for CASSLYRDNYGYTF.

Concerning this clonotype itself: The junction differs from germline at one of its ends, possibly a read error. This rearrangement joins TRBV28 to TRBJ2-7, with D perhaps matching TRBD1 or TRBD2 (6 bases each). CDR1 and CDR2 from the germline V gene are MDHEN and SYDVKM. This CDR3 region has 14 residues. The DNA of the CDR3 is TGTGCCAGTAGTTTAATGGGGGGCTACTACGAGCAGTACTTC. Translated, it gives CASSLMGGYYEQYF.

This clonotype has a handful of counts. V and J are TRBV7-9 and TRBJ1-1, with D possibly being TRBD1 (6 bases). CDR1 and CDR2 from the germline V gene are SEHNR and FQNEAQ (reference sequence). V was cut by 0 bases and J by 0 bases, with 23 bases left in between. CDR3 length: 20 residues. CDR3: CASSLAGGPWTDSMNTEAFF. The CDR3 DNA follows: TGTGCCAGCAGCTTAGCCGGGGGGCCATGGACAGATAGCATGAACACTGAAGCTTTCTTT.

This clonotype came up a few times. The rearrangement joins TRBV12-3 or TRBV12-4 to TRBJ2-5; D is undetermined. Between the trimmed V and J ends, which lost 5 bases and 2 bases, there was a span of 6 bases. The CDR3 runs 12 residues. Here the CDR3 reads CASSGRQETQYF. The CDR3 bases are TGTGCCAGCAGTGGCAGACAAGAGACCCAGTACTTC.

The chain employs TRBV24-1 and TRBJ2-1, with 7 bases identical to TRBD1. Trimming took 3 bases from V and 3 from J; bases not matched to a gene: 7. This CDR3 has 16 amino acids. CDR1 and CDR2 from the germline V gene are KGHDR and SFDVKD. The chain's CDR3 is CATSDIQGVGYNEQFF. The DNA for the CDR3 is TGTGCCACCAGTGATATCCAGGGGGTTGGCTACAATGAGCAGTTCTTC.

This clonotype has ten or more counts. The V gene is TRBV12-3 or TRBV12-4, the J gene TRBJ1-1, with D perhaps TRBD1 (6 bases). With 4 bases removed from V and 0 bases from J, the gap between germline ends came to 12 bases. CDR3 length: 15 residues. The CDR3 is CASSSWTAMNTEAFF. In nucleotides, the CDR3 is TGTGCCAGCAGTTCCTGGACAGCCATGAACACTGAAGCTTTCTTT.

This clonotype was seen ten or more times. This sequence joins TRBV28 and TRBJ1-2; D perhaps matches TRBD1 (5 bases). CDR1 and CDR2 (germline): MDHEN, SYDVKM. Trimming removed 6 bases from V and 4 bases from J, with 12 bases in between. The CDR3 has 13 residues. The CDR3 protein is CASRPTGLYGYTF. The CDR3 DNA is TGTGCCAGCAGGCCGACGGGGCTCTATGGCTACACCTTC.

This clonotype was recorded at least ten times. The CDR3 nucleotides are TGCAGTGCTAGAAGGGTGTCACAGGCGACCTACAATGAGCAGTTCTTC. It yields the protein CSARRVSQATYNEQFF. The rearrangement uses TRBV20-1 and TRBJ2-1; TRBD1 might be the D (5 bases). This CDR3 contains 16 residues. Germline V gene sequence: CDR1 DFQATT, CDR2 SNEGSKA (reference sequence). V shed 2 bases and J shed 2 bases, with 16 bases lying between them.

This clonotype was seen many times. V and J are TRBV11-2 and TRBJ2-1; D gene unclear. This CDR3 region has 16 residues. The germline CDR1 and CDR2 sequences are SGHAT and FQNNGV. The V and J ends lost 4 bases and 2 bases respectively, with 15 bases between them. CDR3 sequence: CASSSPPENPYNEQFF. Here the CDR3 DNA reads TGTGCCAGCAGCTCCCCCCCGGAGAACCCCTACAATGAGCAGTTCTTC.

This clonotype was detected a few times. The CDR3 DNA reads as TGTGCCAGCAGCTACGGCACTAGCGGGAGGGGGGATGAGCAGTTCTTC. It codes for CASSYGTSGRGDEQFF. The chain combines TRBV7-2 with TRBJ2-1, with TRBD2 matching over 13 bases. There are 16 residues in the CDR3. V trimming: 4 bases; J trimming: 8 bases; junction bases outside the gene matches: 8. Germline values: CDR1 SGHTA, CDR2 FQGNSA.

This clonotype was picked up many times. V and J are TRBV5-5 and TRBJ2-4; no clear D. The CDR3 consists of 8 residues. Trimming removed 6 bases at V and 9 bases at J, with 1 base between. CDR1 is SGHKS, CDR2 YYEKEE, per germline (reference sequence). The CDR3 region is CASIIQYF. In nucleotides, the CDR3 is TGTGCCAGCATCATTCAGTACTTC.

This clonotype was picked up a small number of times. This sequence joins TRBV4-1 and TRBJ1-2; no reliable D call. Trimming removed 0 bases from V and 4 bases from J, with 12 bases in between. The CDR3 sequence is 15 residues long. Germline assignment: CDR1 MGHRA and CDR2 YSYEKL. CDR3 sequence (DNA): TGCGCCAGCAGCCAAGAACCCGCCACCATCTATGGCTACACCTTC. Translation: CASSQEPATIYGYTF.

This clonotype was picked up many times. The chain has TRBV3-1 and TRBJ1-4, with a possible D match to TRBD1 (5 bases). The CDR3 loop spans 15 amino acids. Trimming removed 1 base from V and 4 bases from J, with 10 bases in between. CDR1 and CDR2 (germline): LGHDT, YNNKEL (reference sequence). This chain's CDR3 is CASSQAYGGNEKLFF. The CDR3 coding sequence is TGTGCCAGCAGCCAAGCATATGGGGGTAATGAAAAACTGTTTTTT.

This clonotype has just a few counts. The CDR3 DNA reads as TGTGCCAGCAGGGGGGGGGGACAGACCTCCAATGAGCAGTTCTTC. Translated: CASRGGGQTSNEQFF. The rearrangement links TRBV27 to TRBJ2-1; D may be TRBD1 or TRBD2 (7 bases each). This CDR3 contains 15 residues. The germline V gene has CDR1 MNHEY and CDR2 SMNVEV (reference sequence). Trimming shortened V by 6 bases and J by 6 bases, and 18 bases separated the two germline ends.

This chain connects TRBV10-3 to TRBJ2-2; tentatively, D is TRBD2 (5 bases). Germline V lookup: CDR1 ENHRY, CDR2 SYGVKD. V dropped 6 bases and J dropped 2 bases, with 7 bases sitting between them. The CDR3 length is 13 residues. CDR3 amino acids: CAIRGDNTGELFF. CDR3 in DNA: TGTGCCATCAGGGGAGATAACACCGGGGAGCTGTTTTTT.